Listed below are T cell receptor beta chains from one sample, sequenced in a study of spatial heterogeneity in lung cancer. TCRdb called the 5' RACE reads again in MiXCR, with one record for every CDR3 protein. The repertoire holds some 15,000 distinct CDR3 sequences, with 11% as singletons. This material consisted of PBMCs, taken at surgery. These receptors were taken from a female donor with early-stage non-small cell lung cancer. The CDR3 runs from the conserved cysteine through the conserved F or W. The D gene is left open where the match is weak. Clone sizes are given selectively: once, few, many, or a class where the clone is expanded.

TRBV7-9	TRBJ2-5	TRBD1	many	16	CASSLIDRGSQETQYF	TGTGCCAGCAGCTTAATCGACAGGGGAAGTCAAGAGACCCAGTACTTC
TRBV2	TRBJ1-5	-	many	15	CASNENGEFFQPQHF	TGTGCCAGCAACGAAAACGGGGAATTTTTTCAGCCCCAGCATTTT
TRBV7-2	TRBJ2-1	-	many	14	CASSRSIGDNEQFF	TGTGCCAGCAGCCGTAGCATAGGGGACAATGAGCAGTTCTTC
TRBV5-1	TRBJ1-5	-	-	13	CASSRAGGQPQHF	TGCGCCAGCAGCCGCGCGGGCGGTCAGCCCCAGCATTTT
TRBV12-3/TRBV12-4	TRBJ2-5	-	many	15	CASSLTGARRETQYF	TGTGCCAGCAGTTTAACGGGGGCTAGGAGAGAGACCCAGTACTTC
TRBV19	TRBJ2-3	-	many	15	CASKTGSHGTDTQYF	TGTGCCAGCAAAACAGGTAGTCATGGGACAGATACGCAGTATTTT
TRBV6-5	TRBJ1-1	-	medium-sized	13	CASSPETVSQAFF	TGTGCCAGCAGTCCAGAGACGGTGTCGCAAGCTTTCTTT
TRBV3-1	TRBJ1-6	-	medium-sized	13	CASSQDINSPLHF	TGTGCCAGCAGCCAAGACATAAATTCACCCCTCCACTTT
TRBV6-5	TRBJ2-7	-	-	13	CANSYGAGSEQYF	TGTGCCAACAGTTACGGCGCGGGTAGCGAGCAGTACTTC
TRBV20-1	TRBJ2-7	-	many	13	CSASTGTGLKQYF	TGCAGTGCTAGCACTGGTACAGGACTGAAGCAGTACTTC
TRBV7-6	TRBJ2-7	-	few	15	CASSFDDRPLYEQYF	TGTGCCAGCAGCTTCGATGACAGACCCCTCTACGAGCAGTACTTC
TRBV7-8	TRBJ2-1	-	few	16	CASSAREDWGANEQFF	TGTGCCAGCAGCGCCCGGGAGGACTGGGGGGCGAATGAGCAGTTCTTC
TRBV11-2	TRBJ2-7	-	many	13	CASTGVAAYEQYF	TGTGCCAGCACGGGAGTAGCCGCCTACGAGCAGTACTTC
TRBV11-2	TRBJ2-1	-	-	14	CASSPWGSYNEQFF	TGTGCCAGCAGCCCCTGGGGCTCCTACAATGAGCAGTTCTTC
TRBV19	TRBJ2-1	-	-	13	CASKEGWGNEQFF	TGTGCCAGTAAGGAGGGGTGGGGCAATGAGCAGTTCTTC
TRBV19	TRBJ2-7	TRBD2	many	14	CATSSGGSHYEQYF	TGTGCCACATCTAGCGGGGGGTCCCACTACGAGCAGTACTTC
TRBV5-1	TRBJ2-2	-	many	15	CASSFGRGASGELFF	TGCGCCAGCAGCTTTGGAAGGGGCGCGTCCGGGGAGCTGTTTTTT
TRBV10-3	TRBJ2-7	-	many	12	CAISETFYEQYF	TGTGCCATCAGTGAGACATTCTACGAGCAGTACTTC
TRBV5-6	TRBJ1-6	-	many	17	CASSSSPLSSYNSPLHF	TGTGCCAGCAGTTCATCCCCCTTGAGCTCCTATAATTCACCCCTCCACTTT
TRBV7-3	TRBJ2-2	-	medium-sized	11	CASSLGRELFF	TGTGCCAGCAGCTTAGGGAGGGAGCTGTTTTTT
TRBV6-6	TRBJ1-1	TRBD1	many	14	CASSSTGSGTEAFF	TGTGCCAGCAGTTCGACAGGGTCGGGCACTGAAGCTTTCTTT
TRBV5-1	TRBJ1-4	-	many	16	CASSSTGGAVREKLFF	TGCGCCAGCAGCTCCACGGGGGGGGCGGTCAGAGAAAAACTGTTTTTT
TRBV10-3	TRBJ2-3	-	many	15	CAISDGGRRTDTQYF	TGTGCCATCAGTGATGGGGGGCGCCGGACAGATACGCAGTATTTT
TRBV9	TRBJ1-4	TRBD1	many	15	CASSPGQDSNEKLFF	TGTGCCAGCAGCCCGGGACAGGACTCTAATGAAAAACTGTTTTTT
TRBV7-9	TRBJ2-4	-	-	18	CASSLGVGEPGAGNIQYF	TGTGCCAGCAGCTTAGGGGTTGGAGAACCAGGGGCTGGTAACATTCAGTACTTC
TRBV27	TRBJ2-5	TRBD1	many	16	CASSYGTGGFTETQYF	TGTGCCAGCAGTTACGGGACAGGGGGCTTCACTGAGACCCAGTACTTC
TRBV27	TRBJ1-5	-	-	15	CASSVNGQIGQPQHF	TGTGCCAGCAGTGTAAACGGACAGATCGGCCAGCCCCAGCATTTT
TRBV7-6	TRBJ2-7	-	few	14	CASSLNWQGYEQYF	TGTGCCAGCAGCTTGAATTGGCAGGGCTACGAGCAGTACTTC
TRBV10-1	TRBJ2-2	-	many	17	CASSALVTLANTGELFF	TGCGCCAGCAGCGCTCTTGTGACACTTGCGAACACCGGGGAGCTGTTTTTT
TRBV6-1	TRBJ2-1	-	many	12	CASSEQGGEQFF	TGTGCCAGCAGCGAACAGGGCGGTGAGCAGTTCTTC
TRBV6-1	TRBJ2-1	TRBD2	many	13	CASSTLEAGGQFF	TGTGCCAGCAGTACATTGGAGGCGGGGGGCCAGTTCTTC
TRBV28	TRBJ2-5	-	many	15	CASSFSGGGQETQYF	TGTGCCAGCAGTTTTTCTGGGGGCGGACAGGAGACCCAGTACTTC
TRBV7-9	TRBJ1-5	-	medium-sized	14	CASSTLGINQPQHF	TGTGCCAGCAGTACGTTGGGTATAAATCAGCCCCAGCATTTT
TRBV7-9	TRBJ2-2	TRBD1	-	14	CASSDRVNTGELFF	TGTGCCAGCAGCGACAGGGTGAACACCGGGGAGCTGTTTTTT
TRBV6-5	TRBJ1-1	-	many	13	CASSYSIEAEAFF	TGTGCCAGCAGTTATTCAATCGAGGCTGAAGCTTTCTTT
TRBV6-4	TRBJ2-1	TRBD2	few	17	CASRTPNIAGENNEQFF	TGTGCCAGCCGTACACCAAACATAGCGGGGGAAAACAATGAGCAGTTCTTC
TRBV6-5	TRBJ2-2	TRBD2	many	13	CASTGGGTGELFF	TGTGCCAGCACGGGCGGGGGAACCGGGGAGCTGTTTTTT
TRBV29-1	TRBJ1-2	TRBD1	medium-sized	15	CSVVRQGNFVDGYTF	TGCAGCGTCGTCCGACAGGGTAATTTTGTGGATGGCTACACCTTC
TRBV6-2/TRBV6-3	TRBJ2-1	TRBD2	-	15	CASSRSGESYNEQFF	TGTGCCAGCAGCCGCAGCGGGGAGTCCTACAATGAGCAGTTCTTC
TRBV6-6	TRBJ1-1	-	-	12	CASSYVGTEAFF	TGTGCCAGCAGTTACGTCGGGACGGAAGCTTTCTTT
TRBV6-5	TRBJ2-7	TRBD2	many	15	CASSSRAGGTYEQYF	TGTGCCAGCAGTTCCCGGGCGGGGGGCACCTACGAGCAGTACTTC
TRBV19	TRBJ1-2	TRBD1	many	13	CASSNRQGPGYTF	TGTGCCAGTAGTAACCGACAGGGGCCGGGCTACACCTTC
TRBV6-4	TRBJ1-2	-	many	13	CASSDSVAGGYTF	TGTGCCAGCAGTGACTCGGTTGCTGGGGGCTACACCTTC
TRBV29-1	TRBJ1-3	-	few	14	CSVEMNVSGNTIYF	TGCAGCGTTGAGATGAACGTCTCTGGAAACACCATATATTTT
TRBV7-8	TRBJ1-5	-	medium-sized	15	CASSLEGLSNQPQHF	TGTGCCAGCAGCTTAGAGGGGTTGAGCAATCAGCCCCAGCATTTT
TRBV29-1	TRBJ2-3	-	few	13	CSVGDAPVDTQYF	TGCAGCGTTGGTGACGCTCCGGTAGATACGCAGTATTTT
TRBV12-3/TRBV12-4	TRBJ2-6	-	few	15	CASSEKSSGANVLTF	TGTGCCAGCAGTGAAAAATCTTCTGGGGCCAACGTCCTGACTTTC
TRBV6-1	TRBJ2-2	TRBD1	-	15	CASMKGQGGHGELFF	TGTGCCAGCATGAAGGGACAGGGAGGTCACGGGGAGCTGTTTTTT
TRBV12-3/TRBV12-4	TRBJ2-7	TRBD1	many	14	CASSPPQGPHEQYF	TGTGCCAGCAGTCCACCACAGGGGCCCCACGAGCAGTACTTC
TRBV11-2	TRBJ2-5	-	many	15	CASSPTGIFQETQYF	TGTGCCAGCAGTCCCACAGGGATCTTCCAAGAGACCCAGTACTTC
TRBV6-5	TRBJ1-2	TRBD1	medium-sized	13	CASRYGTGYGYTF	TGTGCCAGCAGATACGGGACAGGGTATGGCTACACCTTC
TRBV13	TRBJ2-7	-	many	14	CASSPQGSIYEQYF	TGTGCCAGCAGCCCACAGGGTTCCATCTACGAGCAGTACTTC
TRBV2	TRBJ2-1	-	medium-sized	15	CASTDGEAVGNEQFF	TGTGCCAGCACGGACGGGGAGGCTGTGGGGAATGAGCAGTTCTTC
TRBV20-1	TRBJ2-3	TRBD2	few	14	CSARASGGADTQYF	TGCAGTGCTAGAGCGAGCGGGGGGGCAGATACGCAGTATTTT